These 16 T cell receptor beta chains were all obtained from the same sample, sequenced in a study of post-analysis software for immune sequencing data. Regarding the study as a whole: TRBV5-6, TRBV5-1 and TRBV20-1 were among several TRBV segments more frequent in patients than controls.

The antigens of these receptors remain unknown. Unique molecular identifiers tagged the TCR beta cDNA libraries. TCRdb used MiXCR to reprocess the PCR reads, holding one entry per CDR3 protein. The profile shows 600,000 to 750,000 distinct CDR3 sequences, roughly three fifths of them singletons. The sample was blood. These receptors all stem from a girl under 10 years old with multiple sclerosis.

This clonotype was recorded a few times. This chain joins TRBV7-2 and TRBJ1-1; unclear D gene. This CDR3 spans 13 amino acids. Germline V gives CDR1 SGHTA, CDR2 FQGNSA. The V gene lost 5 bases and the J gene lost 2 bases, with 9 bases spanning the gap. The CDR3 sequence is CASSPTVNTEAFF. Written as DNA, the CDR3 is TGTGCCAGCAGCCCCACAGTTAACACTGAAGCTTTCTTT.

The DNA of the CDR3 is TGTGCCACCAGTGGGGCAGGGGGCTACGAGCAGTACTTC. Translation: CATSGAGGYEQYF. This chain connects TRBV24-1 to TRBJ2-7, with 7 bases matching TRBD1. Per the germline V gene, CDR1 is KGHDR and CDR2 is SFDVKD. J gave up 3 bases and V 5 bases, and 3 bases lay outside the gene matches. CDR3 length equals 13 residues.

The chain uses TRBV10-2 and TRBJ2-5; unclear D gene. The germline CDR1 and CDR2 sequences are WSHSY and SAAADI. The V and J ends lost 6 bases and 1 base respectively, with 12 bases between them. This CDR3 is built from 14 residues. The CDR3 protein is CASSPQTLQETQYF. CDR3 DNA sequence: TGCGCCAGCAGCCCCCAGACACTCCAAGAGACCCAGTACTTC.

The rearrangement joins TRBV5-1 to TRBJ2-7, with D possibly being TRBD1 or TRBD2 (5 bases each). The J call is doubtful: the DNA matches TRBJ2-5 better. The CDR3 contains 13 residues. Germline-derived CDR1 and CDR2 are SGHRS and YFSETQ. CDR3 sequence reads: CASNWGSKETQYF. For the CDR3, the DNA is TGCGCCAGCAATTGGGGGAGTAAAGAGACCCAGTACTTC.

The chain combines TRBV29-1 with TRBJ2-5; D is perhaps TRBD1 or TRBD2 (5 bases each). The CDR3 runs 15 residues. V lost 8 bases and J 4 bases, leaving 23 bases between the germline ends. Germline CDR1 reads SQVTM; CDR2 reads ANQGSEA. CDR3 bases: TGCAGCATCCAAAGGCGGTCGGGGCAGGGAGAGACCCAGTACTTC. This gives the protein CSIQRRSGQGETQYF.

The gene calls are TRBV11-2 and TRBJ2-6, with D perhaps matching TRBD1 (6 bases). V gave up 5 bases and J gave up 0 bases, with 26 bases separating them. The germline gives CDR1 SGHAT, CDR2 FQNNGV. The CDR3 sequence is 21 residues long. CDR3 nucleotide sequence: TGTGCCAGCAGCGAAACTGTTCGGACAGACTACCACTTCTCTGGGGCCAACGTCCTGACTTTC. Translation gives CASSETVRTDYHFSGANVLTF.

The rearrangement uses TRBV11-2 and TRBJ2-4, with 10 bases identical to TRBD2. The CDR3 extends over 14 amino acids. After removal of 4 bases from V and 13 bases from J, the junction contained 10 bases not matched to a gene. The germline gives CDR1 SGHAT, CDR2 FQNNGV. DNA of the CDR3: TGTGCCAGCAGCTACGTAGCGGGAGGTCGGGAGCAGTACTTC. Its translation: CASSYVAGGREQYF. Full variable domain (remainder filled in from reference TRBV11-2 and TRBJ2-4): EAGVAQSPRYKIIEKRQSVAFWCNPISGHATLYWYQQILGQGPKLLIQFQNNGVVDDSQLPKDRFSAERLKGVDSTLKIQPAKLEDSAVYLCASSYVAGGREQYFGAGTRLSVL.

This clonotype appeared a few times. The chain joins TRBV9 to TRBJ1-2; no clear D. The germline CDR1 and CDR2 sequences are SGDLS and YYNGEE. Trimming left V 2 bases short and J 8 bases short, with 10 bases between. The CDR3 length is 12 residues. For the CDR3, the DNA is TGTGCCAGCAGCGTGCCCCGGATGGGCTACACCTTC. Protein sequence: CASSVPRMGYTF.

The V and J genes are TRBV6-5 and TRBJ1-5; D is unclear. Trimming shortened V by 2 bases and J by 6 bases, and 8 bases separated the two germline ends. CDR3 size: 13 residues. From germline, CDR1 is MNHEY and CDR2 SVGAGI. This CDR3 reads CASSYEQTQPQHF. CDR3 in DNA: TGTGCCAGCAGTTACGAACAAACTCAGCCCCAGCATTTT.

This clonotype has a handful of counts. The genes are TRBV10-2 and TRBJ2-7; no clear D gene. Trimming stripped 3 bases from V and 6 bases from J, with 6 bases between. CDR1 and CDR2 (germline): WSHSY, SAAADI. CDR3 size: 11 residues. The CDR3 region is CASSDGSEQYF. The CDR3 DNA sequence: TGCGCCAGCAGTGATGGGTCCGAGCAGTACTTC.

V gene TRBV12-3 or TRBV12-4 combines with J gene TRBJ1-1; D unclear. The CDR3 runs 11 residues. V was clipped by 4 bases and J by 7 bases, with 7 bases between them. Here the CDR3 DNA reads TGTGCCAGCAGTTACCAGGATGAAGCTTTCTTT. Translation: CASSYQDEAFF.

This chain links TRBV7-2 with TRBJ2-7, with D perhaps TRBD2 (6 bases). The length of the CDR3 is 15 residues. CDR1 and CDR2 (germline): SGHTA, FQGNSA. Trimming took off 5 bases at V and 0 bases at J, with 14 bases between the two ends. DNA for the CDR3: TGTGCCAGCAGCCCCGGGACTCTGAGCTCCTACGAGCAGTACTTC. Translated: CASSPGTLSSYEQYF. Variable domain in full (rest from reference TRBV7-2 and TRBJ2-7): GAGVSQSPSNKVTEKGKDVELRCDPISGHTALYWYRQSLGQGLEFLIYFQGNSAPDKSGLPSDRFSAERTGGSVSTLTIQRTQQEDSAVYLCASSPGTLSSYEQYFGPGTRLTVT.

This chain uses TRBV29-1 with TRBJ1-2; D gene uncertain. The CDR3 is 13 residues long. Trimming removed 5 bases from V and 6 bases from J, with 16 bases in between. Germline V gene sequence: CDR1 SQVTM, CDR2 ANQGSEA. The CDR3 DNA follows: TGCAGCGTTCAACAAACGGGGTTGAATGGCTACACCTTC. It encodes CSVQQTGLNGYTF.

This chain's CDR3 is CASSLISGTTYEQYF. Here the CDR3 DNA reads TGTGCCAGCAGCCTCATTAGCGGGACTACCTACGAGCAGTACTTC. The chain carries TRBV5-5 and TRBJ2-5, with 8 bases matching TRBD2. Judging by the DNA end, TRBJ2-7 fits better; the J call may be wrong. Germline CDR1 is SGHKS and CDR2 is YYEKEE (reference sequence). The CDR3 loop spans 15 amino acids.

The rearrangement joins TRBV4-3 to TRBJ1-2; 7 bases are shared with TRBD1. V was pared by 0 bases and J by 4 bases, with 5 bases of the junction left unmatched. Germline assignment: CDR1 LGHNA and CDR2 YSLEER. CDR3 length equals 15 residues. For the CDR3, the DNA is TGCGCCAGCAGCCAAGATCGGGGGACAGTCTATGGCTACACCTTC. As protein: CASSQDRGTVYGYTF.

This clonotype has only a few counts. The CDR3 sequence is CASSDRSSYNEQFF. The DNA for the CDR3 is TGTGCCAGCAGCGACAGGAGCTCCTACAATGAGCAGTTCTTC. This chain connects TRBV2 to TRBJ2-1; maybe TRBD1 (6 bases). Germline CDR1 and CDR2: SNHLY and FYNNEI. Trimming removed 6 bases at V and 0 bases at J, with 9 bases between. This CDR3 has 14 residues.